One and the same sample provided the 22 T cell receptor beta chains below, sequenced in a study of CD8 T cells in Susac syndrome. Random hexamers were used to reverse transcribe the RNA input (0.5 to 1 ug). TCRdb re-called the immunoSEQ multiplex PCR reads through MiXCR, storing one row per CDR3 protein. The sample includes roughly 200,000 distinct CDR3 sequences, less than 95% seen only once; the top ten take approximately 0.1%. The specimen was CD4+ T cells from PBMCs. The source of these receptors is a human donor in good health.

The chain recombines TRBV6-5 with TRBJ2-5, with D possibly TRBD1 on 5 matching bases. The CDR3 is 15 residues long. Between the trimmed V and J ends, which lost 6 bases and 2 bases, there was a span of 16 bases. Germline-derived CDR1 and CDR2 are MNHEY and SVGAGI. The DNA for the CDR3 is TGTGCCAGCAGCCTGGCCCCTGACAGTCAAGAGACCCAGTACTTC. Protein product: CASSLAPDSQETQYF.

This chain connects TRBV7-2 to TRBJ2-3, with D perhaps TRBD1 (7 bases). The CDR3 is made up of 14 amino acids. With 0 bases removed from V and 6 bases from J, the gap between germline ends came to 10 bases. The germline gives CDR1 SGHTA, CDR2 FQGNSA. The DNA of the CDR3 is TGTGCCAGCAGCTTAGCGGAGGGGGCCGATACGCAGTATTTT. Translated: CASSLAEGADTQYF.

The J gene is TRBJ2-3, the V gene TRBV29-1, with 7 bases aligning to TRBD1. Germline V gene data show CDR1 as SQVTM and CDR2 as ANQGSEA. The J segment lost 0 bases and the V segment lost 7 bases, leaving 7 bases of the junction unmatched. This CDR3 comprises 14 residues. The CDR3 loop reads CSATGQRSTDTQYF. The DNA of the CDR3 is TGCAGCGCTACGGGACAGAGAAGCACAGATACGCAGTATTTT.

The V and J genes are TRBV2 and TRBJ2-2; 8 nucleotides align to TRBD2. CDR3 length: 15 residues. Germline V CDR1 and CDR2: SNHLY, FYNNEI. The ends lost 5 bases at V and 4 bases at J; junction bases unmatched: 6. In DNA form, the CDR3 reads TGTGCCAGCAGTAATAGCGGGACGGGCACCGGGGAGCTGTTTTTT. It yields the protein CASSNSGTGTGELFF.

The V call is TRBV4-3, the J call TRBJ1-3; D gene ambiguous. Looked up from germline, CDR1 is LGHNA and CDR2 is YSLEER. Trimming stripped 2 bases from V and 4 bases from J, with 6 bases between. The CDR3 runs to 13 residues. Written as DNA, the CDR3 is TGCGCCAGCAGCCAAAGGCAAGGAAACACCATATATTTT. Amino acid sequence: CASSQRQGNTIYF.

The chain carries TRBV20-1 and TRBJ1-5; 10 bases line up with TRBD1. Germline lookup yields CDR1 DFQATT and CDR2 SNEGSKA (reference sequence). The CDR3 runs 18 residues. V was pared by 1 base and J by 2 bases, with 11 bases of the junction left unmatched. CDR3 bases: TGCAGTGCTAGAGGGGGACAGGGGTTGAGTGTGCGCAATCAGCCCCAGCATTTT. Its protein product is CSARGGQGLSVRNQPQHF.

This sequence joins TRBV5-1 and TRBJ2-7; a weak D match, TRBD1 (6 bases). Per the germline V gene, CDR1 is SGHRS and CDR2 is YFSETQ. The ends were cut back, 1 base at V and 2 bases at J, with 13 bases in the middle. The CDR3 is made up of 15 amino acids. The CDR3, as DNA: TGCGCCAGCAGCTTGACAGGGAGAGATACCTACGAGCAGTACTTC. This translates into CASSLTGRDTYEQYF. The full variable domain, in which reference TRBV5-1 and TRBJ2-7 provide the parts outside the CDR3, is KAGVTQTPRYLIKTRGQQVTLSCSPISGHRSVSWYQQTPGQGLQFLFEYFSETQRNKGNFPGRFSGRQFSNSRSEMNVSTLELGDSALYLCASSLTGRDTYEQYFGPGTRLTVT.

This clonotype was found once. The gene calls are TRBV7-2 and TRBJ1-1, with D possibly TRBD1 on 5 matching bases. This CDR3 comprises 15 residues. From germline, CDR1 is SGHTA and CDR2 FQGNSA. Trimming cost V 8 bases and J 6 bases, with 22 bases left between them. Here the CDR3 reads CASGPPNRGDAEAFF. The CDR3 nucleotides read TGTGCCAGCGGCCCGCCTAACCGAGGGGATGCTGAAGCTTTCTTT.

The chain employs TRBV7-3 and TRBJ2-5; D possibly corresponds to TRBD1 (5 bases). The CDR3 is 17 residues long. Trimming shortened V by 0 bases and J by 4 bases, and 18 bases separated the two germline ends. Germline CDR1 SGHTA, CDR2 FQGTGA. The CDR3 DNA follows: TGTGCCAGCAGCTTAACGGGGCTCATGGCTTCAGGAGAGACCCAGTACTTC. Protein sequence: CASSLTGLMASGETQYF.

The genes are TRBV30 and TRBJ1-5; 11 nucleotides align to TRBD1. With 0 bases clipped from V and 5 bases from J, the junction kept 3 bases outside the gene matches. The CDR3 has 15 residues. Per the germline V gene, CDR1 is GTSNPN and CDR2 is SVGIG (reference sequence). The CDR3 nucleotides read TGTGCCTGGAGTGTAAAGGGACAGGGGGATCAGCCCCAGCATTTT. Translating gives CAWSVKGQGDQPQHF. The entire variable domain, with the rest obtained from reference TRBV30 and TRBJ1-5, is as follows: SQTIHQWPATLVQPVGSPLSLECTVEGTSNPNLYWYRQAAGRGLQLLFYSVGIGQISSEVPQNLSASRPQDRQFILSSKKLLLSDSGFYLCAWSVKGQGDQPQHFGDGTRLSIL.

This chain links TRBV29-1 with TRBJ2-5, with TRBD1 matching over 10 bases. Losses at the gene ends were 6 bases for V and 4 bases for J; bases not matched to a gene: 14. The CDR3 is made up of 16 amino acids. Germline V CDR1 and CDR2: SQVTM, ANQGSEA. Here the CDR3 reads CSVAGGAGQGRETQYF. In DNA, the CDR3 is TGCAGCGTCGCCGGGGGAGCGGGACAGGGGCGAGAGACCCAGTACTTC.

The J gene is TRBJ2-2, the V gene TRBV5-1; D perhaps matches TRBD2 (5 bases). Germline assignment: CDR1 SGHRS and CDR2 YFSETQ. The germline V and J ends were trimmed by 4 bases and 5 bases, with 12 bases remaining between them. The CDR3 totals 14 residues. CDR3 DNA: TGCGCCAGCAGCCCGGGCGGCGGGACCGGGGAGCTGTTTTTT. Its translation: CASSPGGGTGELFF.

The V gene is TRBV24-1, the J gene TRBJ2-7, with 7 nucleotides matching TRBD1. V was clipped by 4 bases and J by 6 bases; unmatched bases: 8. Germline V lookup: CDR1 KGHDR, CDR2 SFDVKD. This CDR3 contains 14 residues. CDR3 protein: CATSEGTALGEQYF. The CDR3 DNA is TGTGCCACCAGTGAGGGGACAGCCCTTGGCGAGCAGTACTTC.

CDR3 coding DNA: TGTGCCAGCAGTGAAGAGGGTCAGGGACTAGCGGGAGGAACCGAGCAGTACTTC. This codes for CASSEEGQGLAGGTEQYF. The V call is TRBV2, the J call TRBJ2-7; 15 positions agree with TRBD2. Germline CDR1 is SNHLY and CDR2 is FYNNEI. The CDR3 loop spans 18 amino acids. Trimming took 1 base from V and 6 from J; bases not matched to a gene: 10.

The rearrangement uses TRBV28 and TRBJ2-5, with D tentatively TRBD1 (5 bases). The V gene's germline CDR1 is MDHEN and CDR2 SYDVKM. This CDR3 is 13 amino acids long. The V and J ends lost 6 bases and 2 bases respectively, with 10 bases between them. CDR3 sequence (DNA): TGTGCCAGCAGGTACAGGAATCAAGAGACCCAGTACTTC. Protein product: CASRYRNQETQYF.

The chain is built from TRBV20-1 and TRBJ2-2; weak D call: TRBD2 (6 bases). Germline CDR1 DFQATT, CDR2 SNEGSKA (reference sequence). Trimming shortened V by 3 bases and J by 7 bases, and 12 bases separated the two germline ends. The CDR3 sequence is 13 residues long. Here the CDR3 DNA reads TGCAGTGCTAGTCAGGAGGGTGGCGGGGAGCTGTTTTTT. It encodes CSASQEGGGELFF.

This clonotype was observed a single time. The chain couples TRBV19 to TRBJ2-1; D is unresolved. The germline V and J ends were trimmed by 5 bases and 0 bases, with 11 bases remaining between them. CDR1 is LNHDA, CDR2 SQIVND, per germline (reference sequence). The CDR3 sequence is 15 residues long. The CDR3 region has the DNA TGTGCCAGTAGTCGGAGCGAGAGCTCCTACAATGAGCAGTTCTTC. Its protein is CASSRSESSYNEQFF.

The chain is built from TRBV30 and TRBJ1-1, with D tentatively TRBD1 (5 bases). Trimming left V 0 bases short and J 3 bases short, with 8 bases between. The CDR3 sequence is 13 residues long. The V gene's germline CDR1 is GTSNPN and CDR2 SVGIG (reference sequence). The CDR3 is CAWSVLGDTEAFF. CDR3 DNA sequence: TGTGCCTGGAGTGTACTAGGGGACACTGAAGCTTTCTTT.

The CDR3 spells CASSQSGYEQYF. The CDR3 DNA reads TGTGCCAGCAGCCAATCCGGCTACGAGCAGTACTTC. The gene calls are TRBV3-1 and TRBJ2-7; no clear D gene. Trimming took 2 bases from V and 3 from J, leaving 5 bases between them. The CDR3 has 12 residues. The germline gives CDR1 LGHDT, CDR2 YNNKEL (reference sequence).

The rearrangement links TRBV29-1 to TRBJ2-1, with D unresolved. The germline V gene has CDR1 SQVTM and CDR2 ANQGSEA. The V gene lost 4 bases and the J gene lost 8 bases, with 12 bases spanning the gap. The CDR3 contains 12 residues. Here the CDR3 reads CSVVQMVDEQFF. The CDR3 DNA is TGCAGCGTTGTGCAGATGGTGGATGAGCAGTTCTTC.

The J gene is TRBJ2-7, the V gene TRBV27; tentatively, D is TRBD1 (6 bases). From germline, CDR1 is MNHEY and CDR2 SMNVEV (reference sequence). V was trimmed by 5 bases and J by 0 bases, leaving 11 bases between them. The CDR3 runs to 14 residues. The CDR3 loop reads CASSPLTGSYEQYF. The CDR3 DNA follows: TGTGCCAGCAGTCCTCTGACAGGCTCCTACGAGCAGTACTTC.

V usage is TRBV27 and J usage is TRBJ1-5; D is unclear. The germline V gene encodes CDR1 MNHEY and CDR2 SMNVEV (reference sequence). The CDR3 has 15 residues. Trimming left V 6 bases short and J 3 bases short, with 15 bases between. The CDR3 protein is CASRGGWANNQPQHF. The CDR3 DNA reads TGTGCCAGCAGGGGAGGCTGGGCGAACAATCAGCCCCAGCATTTT.